These 28 T cell receptor beta chains came from one sample sequenced in a study of cytomegalovirus exposure and HLA in healthy donors. It was with 60 Vbeta and 13 Jbeta primers that the PCR ran. Assay: immunoSEQ multiplex PCR; the TCRdb copy retains only in-frame clones and omits some. The sample comprises 150,000 to 170,000 clones, roughly 77% of which are singletons, and approximately 7.7% rests with the top ten. Sequencing was done on a sample of PBMCs. These receptors were obtained from a man aged 25 to 45 in good health and CMV-seropositive.

The chain recombines TRBV5-1 with TRBJ2-1; 11 nucleotides agree with TRBD2. This CDR3 comprises 15 residues. The ends lost 4 bases at V and 6 bases at J; junction bases unmatched: 6. The V gene's germline CDR1 is SGHRS and CDR2 YFSETQ. As DNA, the CDR3 is TGCGCCAGCAGCACGACTAGCGGGACTATCAATGAGCAGTTCTTC. Amino acid sequence: CASSTTSGTINEQFF.

The chain uses TRBV30 and TRBJ1-1; 8 bases line up with TRBD1. Germline V gives CDR1 GTSNPN, CDR2 SVGIG (reference sequence). V dropped 2 bases and J dropped 4; count of bases not matched to a gene: 6. The CDR3 contains 14 residues. CDR3 bases: TGTGCCTGGAGTAGAACAGGGGGAGGCACTGAAGCTTTCTTT. Its protein product is CAWSRTGGGTEAFF.

This clone has only a few counts. This sequence joins TRBV19 and TRBJ1-6; 8 nucleotides match TRBD1. The CDR3 length is 14 residues. The V segment lost 5 bases and the J segment 5 bases; nucleotides outside the gene matches: 2. Looked up from germline, CDR1 is LNHDA and CDR2 is SQIVND (reference sequence). The CDR3: CASSQGADNSPLHF. The CDR3 DNA reads TGTGCCAGTAGTCAGGGGGCTGATAATTCACCCCTCCACTTT.

Regarding this clone: The junction departs from the called germline gene at one end, perhaps through a read error. The chain carries TRBV6-1 and TRBJ2-1, with D possibly matching TRBD2 (7 bases). This CDR3 has 16 residues. Germline-derived CDR1 and CDR2 are MNHNS and SASEGT. CDR3 DNA sequence: TGTGCCAGCAGTGTCCGCCTTAGGGGGGGCGGCAATGCGCAGTTCTTC. Translating it yields CASSVRLRGGGNAQFF.

The chain employs TRBV10-1 and TRBJ1-5; D is ambiguous. The CDR3 consists of 15 residues. Trimming took off 6 bases at V and 0 bases at J, with 12 bases between the two ends. The germline gives CDR1 WNHNN, CDR2 SYGVQD (reference sequence). CDR3 sequence: CASRRRGYSNQPQHF. The CDR3 DNA is TGCGCCAGCAGGAGGAGAGGGTATAGCAATCAGCCCCAGCATTTT.

The J gene is TRBJ2-3, the V gene TRBV10-3, with D possibly matching TRBD1 (6 bases). V dropped 8 bases and J dropped 3 bases, with 9 bases sitting between them. Germline V gene sequence: CDR1 ENHRY, CDR2 SYGVKD. This CDR3 contains 12 residues. The CDR3 DNA follows: TGTGCCATCCAGGGGAGTACAGATACGCAGTATTTT. Translated, it gives CAIQGSTDTQYF.

V gene TRBV5-4 combines with J gene TRBJ2-5; TRBD2 agrees at 8 bases. The trim removed 0 bases at V and 5 bases at J, leaving 3 bases unmatched. Germline CDR1 is SGHNT and CDR2 is YYREEE (reference sequence). There are 14 residues in the CDR3. The DNA for the CDR3 is TGTGCCAGCAGCTTGGAGCGGGAGTGGGAGACCCAGTACTTC. Translating it yields CASSLEREWETQYF.

This clone has only a few counts. This chain uses TRBV27 with TRBJ1-2; a weak D match, TRBD1 (5 bases). The CDR3 sequence is 13 residues long. With 5 bases removed from V and 7 bases from J, the gap between germline ends came to 14 bases. Germline values: CDR1 MNHEY, CDR2 SMNVEV (reference sequence). CDR3 sequence: CASSPLPRGGYTF. Written as DNA, the CDR3 is TGTGCCAGCAGTCCCTTACCAAGGGGTGGCTACACCTTC.

The CDR3 region is CASSYSRSGTGELFF. The CDR3 DNA follows: TGTGCCAGTAGCTATTCAAGGTCGGGCACCGGGGAGCTGTTTTTT. The chain has TRBV19 and TRBJ2-2, with unresolved D. CDR3 size: 15 residues. The germline V gene has CDR1 LNHDA and CDR2 SQIVND (reference sequence). Trimming pared 6 bases from V and 4 bases from J, leaving 15 bases between.

The V call is TRBV9, the J call TRBJ2-7, with 10 bases matching TRBD2. This CDR3 has 15 amino acids. The trim removed 0 bases at V and 3 bases at J, leaving 3 bases unmatched. CDR1 and CDR2 from the germline V gene are SGDLS and YYNGEE. The CDR3 here is CASSVDLAGDYEQYF. The CDR3, as DNA: TGTGCCAGCAGCGTAGATCTAGCGGGGGACTACGAGCAGTACTTC.

V is TRBV28 and J is TRBJ1-2; weak D call: TRBD1 (6 bases). This CDR3 spans 16 amino acids. Germline values: CDR1 MDHEN, CDR2 SYDVKM. The V end lost 3 bases, the J end lost 4 bases, and 18 bases lay between the germline ends. This chain's CDR3 is CASSFWGGSQSYGYTF. DNA of the CDR3: TGTGCCAGCAGTTTTTGGGGGGGCTCTCAGTCCTATGGCTACACCTTC.

The rearrangement uses TRBV7-9 and TRBJ2-3; the D gene is possibly TRBD1 (5 bases). V lost 6 bases and J lost 2, with 12 bases in between. This CDR3 has 14 residues. Germline V gives CDR1 SEHNR, CDR2 FQNEAQ (reference sequence). The CDR3 is CASSPDGHTDTQYF. CDR3 nucleotides: TGTGCCAGCAGTCCGGACGGACACACAGATACGCAGTATTTT.

The chain couples TRBV19 to TRBJ2-1; TRBD1 aligns across 7 bases. The V gene end was trimmed by 7 bases and the J gene end by 2 bases; junction bases not matched to a gene: 5. Germline-derived CDR1 and CDR2 are LNHDA and SQIVND (reference sequence). CDR3 size: 14 residues. The CDR3 protein is CASTEDRTYNEQFF. CDR3 DNA sequence: TGTGCCAGTACTGAGGACAGGACCTACAATGAGCAGTTCTTC.

CDR3 protein: CASSHDRGRNTEAFF. CDR3 nucleotide sequence: TGTGCCAGCAGCCACGACAGGGGGCGCAATACTGAAGCTTTCTTT. The chain is built from TRBV6-5 and TRBJ1-1; 10 positions match TRBD1. CDR3 length equals 15 residues. Germline CDR1 is MNHEY and CDR2 is SVGAGI. J lost 5 bases, V lost 6 bases, and 9 bases had no gene match.

The rearrangement joins TRBV6-5 to TRBJ1-5; 9 bases are a match to TRBD1. Germline V CDR1 and CDR2: MNHEY, SVGAGI. V lost 4 bases to trimming and J lost 4 bases; unmatched junction nucleotides: 5. This CDR3 region has 15 residues. The CDR3 loop is CASSSDRGKNQPQHF. CDR3 sequence (DNA): TGTGCCAGCAGTTCGGACAGGGGAAAGAATCAGCCCCAGCATTTT.

This chain links TRBV9 with TRBJ2-5, with 9 bases aligning to TRBD2. J lost 2 bases, V lost 2 bases, and 1 base had no gene match. CDR3 length: 14 residues. Germline CDR1 and CDR2: SGDLS and YYNGEE. CDR3 bases: TGTGCCAGCAGCGTTAGCGGGAGTCAAGAGACCCAGTACTTC. This sequence encodes CASSVSGSQETQYF.

The chain combines TRBV19 with TRBJ2-7; 7 bases are shared with TRBD2. With 5 bases clipped from V and 0 bases from J, the junction kept 10 bases outside the gene matches. Per the germline V gene, CDR1 is LNHDA and CDR2 is SQIVND (reference sequence). CDR3 length: 16 amino acids. CDR3 sequence reads: CASSGTSARSSYEQYF. The DNA for the CDR3 is TGTGCCAGTAGTGGAACTAGCGCGAGGAGCTCCTACGAGCAGTACTTC.

The chain uses TRBV21-1 and TRBJ1-4. TRBV21-1 is a known pseudogene. CDR3 length: 17 amino acids. CDR3 nucleotides: TGTGCCAGCAGCATAGGGGGGGCGGGGCCTAGGTGTGAAAAACTGTTTTTT. It translates to CASSIGGAGPRCEKLFF.

This chain links TRBV6-5 with TRBJ1-4; weak D call: TRBD1 (6 bases). Trimming took off 6 bases at V and 8 bases at J, with 16 bases between the two ends. Germline loops: CDR1 MNHEY, CDR2 SVGAGI. The CDR3 has 14 residues. The CDR3 DNA reads TGTGCCAGCAGCGACAGGCTCACGAGGGAAAAACTGTTTTTT. This gives the protein CASSDRLTREKLFF.

This clone was recorded only once. The rearrangement links TRBV28 to TRBJ1-1; no reliable D call. Trimming left V 5 bases short and J 0 bases short, with 7 bases between. CDR1 and CDR2 (germline): MDHEN, SYDVKM. This CDR3 comprises 13 residues. The CDR3 DNA reads TGTGCCAGCAGTCCTTATGTGAACACTGAAGCTTTCTTT. It yields the protein CASSPYVNTEAFF.

This clone has more than one count but fewer than ten. The rearrangement joins TRBV5-1 to TRBJ2-7; 8 positions match TRBD2. J was trimmed by 4 bases and V by 4 bases; bases with no gene match: 13. This CDR3 region has 16 residues. Germline CDR1 is SGHRS and CDR2 is YFSETQ. The CDR3 DNA is TGCGCCAGCAGCCTGGGTCGCGGACTAGCTGGTTACGAGCAGTACTTC. This translates into CASSLGRGLAGYEQYF.

V gene TRBV11-3 combines with J gene TRBJ2-7; D possibly corresponds to TRBD2 (5 bases). The V and J ends lost 1 base and 5 bases respectively, with 9 bases between them. Germline CDR1 is SGHNT and CDR2 is YENEEA. The CDR3 has 13 residues. The CDR3 sequence: CASSLGYGNEQYF. The CDR3 DNA sequence: TGTGCCAGCAGCTTAGGGTACGGGAACGAGCAGTACTTC.

V and J are TRBV9 and TRBJ2-1; 9 bases line up with TRBD1. V gave up 0 bases and J gave up 3 bases; unmatched junction bases: 10. Looked up from germline, CDR1 is SGDLS and CDR2 is YYNGEE. The CDR3 runs 18 residues. DNA of the CDR3: TGTGCCAGCAGCGTAGCTTTACGAGGGGACAGGGACTACAATGAGCAGTTCTTC. This encodes CASSVALRGDRDYNEQFF.

The chain recombines TRBV6-5 with TRBJ2-7; 7 nucleotides match TRBD1. In germline, CDR1 is MNHEY, CDR2 SVGAGI. J lost 1 base, V lost 2 bases, and 2 bases had no gene match. The CDR3 has 14 amino acids. The CDR3, as DNA: TGTGCCAGCAGTTACGGGACAGCTTCCTACGAGCAGTACTTC. Protein sequence: CASSYGTASYEQYF.

CDR3 sequence reads: CASSFMTSNYGYTF. CDR3 in DNA: TGTGCCAGCAGTTTCATGACATCTAACTATGGCTACACCTTC. The chain joins TRBV28 to TRBJ1-2; D call uncertain. This CDR3 comprises 14 residues. Trimming pared 3 bases from V and 0 bases from J, leaving 8 bases between. Per germline, CDR1 MDHEN and CDR2 SYDVKM.

The chain carries TRBV7-9 and TRBJ2-5; unclear D gene. In germline, CDR1 is SEHNR, CDR2 FQNEAQ (reference sequence). The germline V and J ends were trimmed by 5 bases and 4 bases, with 11 bases remaining between them. This CDR3 region has 13 residues. CDR3 sequence: CASSLGGRETQYF. The CDR3 DNA sequence: TGTGCCAGCAGCCTAGGCGGCAGAGAGACCCAGTACTTC.

This clone was picked up a small number of times. The chain combines TRBV6-5 with TRBJ2-3; a weak D match, TRBD1 (5 bases). The germline V gene encodes CDR1 MNHEY and CDR2 SVGAGI. The V end lost 4 bases, the J end lost 8 bases, and 13 bases lay between the germline ends. The CDR3 covers 13 residues. CDR3 sequence: CASSSARQSTQYF. In DNA, the CDR3 is TGTGCCAGCAGTTCGGCCCGACAGTCTACGCAGTATTTT.

The chain joins TRBV7-8 to TRBJ2-7, with a tentative D call TRBD1 (6 bases). Per germline, CDR1 SGHVS and CDR2 FQNEAQ. CDR3 length: 14 residues. Deletions cut 5 bases from V and 0 bases from J, with 11 bases between. The CDR3 nucleotides read TGTGCCAGCAGCAGGGACACCAGCTCCTACGAGCAGTACTTC. Its protein product is CASSRDTSSYEQYF.